This T cell receptor beta chain was recorded in a study of cytomegalovirus exposure and HLA in healthy donors. Study summary: An early data release held tens of millions of unique TCRs from HLA-typed donors.

V was clipped by 1 base and J by 8 bases, with 7 bases between them. The CDR3 is 13 residues long. Germline loops: CDR1 SGHTS, CDR2 YDEGEE. The donors, nominally healthy at sampling, likely had unrecorded immune exposures. Whole-study findings and limits: Several of the most significant clusters appeared, in a later analysis, to be linked to common viral pathogens. Associated with HLA alleles at 0.05 false discovery rate in a later analysis were around 15,000 TCR beta sequences.

About this clone itself: Its antigen is not known.

The PCR contained 60 Vbeta and 13 Jbeta primers. This table comes from immunoSEQ multiplex PCR, and its TCRdb copy is limited to in-frame clones, with some not included. This table holds about 85,000 clones, over 50% found once. This receptor was obtained from a man in his thirties or forties in good health and CMV-seronegative. The chain couples TRBV5-8 to TRBJ1-6; D not resolved. Sequenced material: PBMCs. The CDR3 is CASSLNMDSPLHF. In DNA form, the CDR3 reads TGTGCCAGCAGCTTGAACATGGATTCACCCCTCCACTTT.